A selection of T cell receptor beta chains follows, all from one sample in a study of T cell responses to AZD1222 COVID-19 vaccine. TCRdb keeps only in-frame clones here, not all; method: immunoSEQ multiplex PCR. This repertoire shows around 160,000 clones, 80% to 90% found once; its top ten account for 4.5% to 6%. This sample comprised peripheral blood, obtained on day 0 of AZD1222 vaccination. The source of these receptors is an adult in good health. Both conserved end residues are part of each CDR3. A D gene is named only where the DNA matches it firmly. Where a row states a size, it is once, few, many or the class of an expanded clone; other rows omit it.

J: TRBJ1-1
D: NA
V: TRBV15
size: NA
DNA: TGTGCCACCAGCAGAGATCGAGGCGACGGGCGGGCTTTCTTT
CDR3: CATSRDRGDGRAFF

J: TRBJ2-7
D: NA
V: TRBV18
size: NA
DNA: TGTGCCAGCTCACCGTCCGGGACTGGGTGGGGGTACGAGCAGTACTTC
CDR3: CASSPSGTGWGYEQYF

J: TRBJ2-7
D: NA
V: TRBV11-2
size: NA
DNA: TGTGCCAGCAGTCGGGGAAGTTGGTACCACGAGCAGTACTTC
CDR3: CASSRGSWYHEQYF

J: TRBJ1-5
D: TRBD1
V: TRBV30
size: once
DNA: TGTGCCTGGAACCGACCCGGGACAGTCAATCAGCCCCAGCATTTT
CDR3: CAWNRPGTVNQPQHF

J: TRBJ1-1
D: NA
V: TRBV29-1
size: few
DNA: TGCAGCGTTGAAAAGAGAGAAGCTGGGGTGCGGAACACTGAAGCTTTCTTT
CDR3: CSVEKREAGVRNTEAFF

J: TRBJ2-7
D: TRBD1
V: TRBV6-2/TRBV6-3
size: NA
DNA: TGTGCCAGCAGTCGAAACAGGGGGCGCTACGAGCAGTACTTC
CDR3: CASSRNRGRYEQYF

J: TRBJ1-2
D: NA
V: TRBV29-1
size: NA
DNA: TGCAGCGTTGTCTGGGGGTCTAACTATGGCTACACCTTC
CDR3: CSVVWGSNYGYTF

J: TRBJ2-1
D: TRBD2
V: TRBV24-1
size: NA
DNA: TGTGCCACCAGTGATTCGAGGGGCTGGATGACTAGCGGGAGGAACAATGAGCAGTTCTTC
CDR3: CATSDSRGWMTSGRNNEQFF

J: TRBJ1-1
D: TRBD1
V: TRBV5-6
size: NA
DNA: TGTGCCAGCAGCTTGAGGGGGCCGGGAGCTTTCTTT
CDR3: CASSLRGPGAFF

J: TRBJ2-5
D: NA
V: TRBV29-1
size: few
DNA: TGCAGCGTTGAAGATAAGGGCTTGGAGACCCAGTACTTC
CDR3: CSVEDKGLETQYF

J: TRBJ2-7
D: TRBD2
V: TRBV6-5
size: few
DNA: TGTGCCAGCAGTCACGGGACTAGCGGGATATACGAGCAGTACTTC
CDR3: CASSHGTSGIYEQYF

J: TRBJ1-1
D: NA
V: TRBV4-3
size: NA
DNA: TGCGCCAGCAGCCCCGGGGGAACGGAGAACACTGAAGCTTTCTTT
CDR3: CASSPGGTENTEAFF

J: TRBJ2-7
D: TRBD1
V: TRBV7-7
size: NA
DNA: TGTGCCAGCAGCTTAGCCTCGGGACAGGGCTACGAGCAGTACTTC
CDR3: CASSLASGQGYEQYF

J: TRBJ2-7
D: TRBD1
V: TRBV7-2
size: once
DNA: TGTGCCAGCAGCCTGAACAGACAGGGGGCGCTTCAAGTGCAGTACTTC
CDR3: CASSLNRQGALQVQYF

J: TRBJ1-2
D: NA
V: TRBV16
size: NA
DNA: TGTGCCAGCAGCCAATCCGCACAGGGCTCCGGTGGCTACACCTTC
CDR3: CASSQSAQGSGGYTF

J: TRBJ1-4
D: TRBD1
V: TRBV6-5
size: NA
DNA: TGTGCCAGCAAAGAGACAGGGGCACGGAAACTGTTTTTT
CDR3: CASKETGARKLFF

J: TRBJ1-5
D: NA
V: TRBV7-2
size: NA
DNA: TGTGCCAGCAGCCCCCCGGGAGGCGAGCAGCCCCAGCATTTT
CDR3: CASSPPGGEQPQHF

J: TRBJ2-3
D: NA
V: TRBV28
size: NA
DNA: TGTGCCAGCAGTTTCCCAGGGGTCACAGATACGCAGTATTTT
CDR3: CASSFPGVTDTQYF

J: TRBJ2-1
D: TRBD1
V: TRBV19
size: NA
DNA: TGTGCCAGTTTGAACCGGGACAGGGGTCCCGATGAGCAGTTCTTC
CDR3: CASLNRDRGPDEQFF

J: TRBJ2-5
D: TRBD1
V: TRBV6-5
size: NA
DNA: TGTGCCAGCAGTTATGGGACAGGACAAGAGACCCAGTACTTC
CDR3: CASSYGTGQETQYF

J: TRBJ2-7
D: TRBD1
V: TRBV2
size: NA
DNA: TGTGCCAGCAGAGGGACAGGCTCCTACGAGCAGTACTTC
CDR3: CASRGTGSYEQYF

J: TRBJ1-5
D: NA
V: TRBV30
size: NA
DNA: TGTGCCTGGAGTGAGGGTTGGGGGGGGAGTGGCAATCAGCCCCAGCATTTT
CDR3: CAWSEGWGGSGNQPQHF

J: TRBJ2-5
D: TRBD1
V: TRBV5-1
size: once
DNA: TGCGCCAGCAGCTTTCAGGGACAGCAAGAGACCCAGTACTTC
CDR3: CASSFQGQQETQYF

J: TRBJ1-2
D: TRBD1
V: TRBV7-9
size: NA
DNA: TGTGCCAGCAGCCCTGGGACAGCCCCTAACTATGGCTACACCTTC
CDR3: CASSPGTAPNYGYTF

J: TRBJ1-4
D: NA
V: TRBV19
size: NA
DNA: TGTGCCAGTAGAACACTACGCGCAACTAATGAAAAACTGTTTTTT
CDR3: CASRTLRATNEKLFF

J: TRBJ2-6
D: NA
V: TRBV14
size: NA
DNA: TGTGCCAGCACCCTGGGGGGCTCTGGGGCCAACGTCCTGACTTTC
CDR3: CASTLGGSGANVLTF

J: TRBJ2-2
D: NA
V: TRBV10-1
size: NA
DNA: TGCGCCAGCAGTGAGGATCGGATCGGGGAGCTGTTTTTT
CDR3: CASSEDRIGELFF

J: TRBJ1-1
D: NA
V: TRBV11-2
size: few
DNA: TGTGCCAGCCGAGGACAGATTGAAGCTTTCTTT
CDR3: CASRGQIEAFF

J: TRBJ2-5
D: TRBD2
V: TRBV4-2
size: NA
DNA: TGTGCCAGCAGCCAAGATCCCATGAGAGGCGGGGGAGAGACCCAGTACTTC
CDR3: CASSQDPMRGGGETQYF

J: TRBJ2-7
D: NA
V: TRBV4-2
size: once
DNA: TGTGCCAGCAGCCTGGCAATGACAGGTTCGAGGCAGTACTTC
CDR3: CASSLAMTGSRQYF

J: TRBJ1-2
D: NA
V: TRBV6-6
size: NA
DNA: TGTGCCAGCAGTTCCAGGACAGTACTCGTTGGGAGCTACACCTTC
CDR3: CASSSRTVLVGSYTF

J: TRBJ2-3
D: TRBD2
V: TRBV18
size: NA
DNA: TGTGCCAGCTCCAGCGGGATGGATACGCAGTATTTT
CDR3: CASSSGMDTQYF

J: TRBJ2-3
D: TRBD1
V: TRBV5-6
size: NA
DNA: TGTGCCAGCAGAGAGACAGGGCGGCGAGGGGATACGCAGTATTTT
CDR3: CASRETGRRGDTQYF

J: TRBJ2-2
D: NA
V: TRBV5-1
size: NA
DNA: TGCGCCAGCAGCTTGAAGTGGGCGGGTTCGAACACCGGGGAGCTGTTTTTT
CDR3: CASSLKWAGSNTGELFF

J: TRBJ2-2
D: NA
V: TRBV5-1
size: NA
DNA: TGCGCCACCACCCCAAGAGGGCCAAGCGGCACCGGGGAGCTGTTTTTT
CDR3: CATTPRGPSGTGELFF

J: TRBJ1-2
D: NA
V: TRBV24-1
size: NA
DNA: TGTGCCACCAGTGATTTTGGTACCTGGGGTGGCTACACCTTC
CDR3: CATSDFGTWGGYTF

J: TRBJ1-1
D: NA
V: TRBV4-2
size: NA
DNA: TGTGCCAGCAGCCCGCGTGGAGGGACTTTGAACACTGAAGCTTTCTTT
CDR3: CASSPRGGTLNTEAFF

J: TRBJ2-1
D: TRBD2
V: TRBV20-1
size: NA
DNA: TGCAGTGCTAGTATTGAAGGGGTCGAGCGGGAGGAGAGCAATGAGCAGTTCTTC
CDR3: CSASIEGVEREESNEQFF

J: TRBJ2-7
D: NA
V: TRBV28
size: NA
DNA: TGTGCCAGCAGCGAGGACTACGAGCAGTACTTC
CDR3: CASSEDYEQYF

J: TRBJ2-7
D: NA
V: TRBV28
size: NA
DNA: TGTGCCACCCTACCCCCGATGGGGGCTCCGTCCTACGAGCAGTACTTC
CDR3: CATLPPMGAPSYEQYF

J: TRBJ2-3
D: TRBD2
V: TRBV14
size: NA
DNA: TGTGCCAGCAGCCAAGAGGCGCAGGCTAGCGGGACAAACCCAGATACGCAGTATTTT
CDR3: CASSQEAQASGTNPDTQYF

J: TRBJ2-1
D: TRBD1
V: TRBV19
size: NA
DNA: TGTGCCAGTAGGTCCCTTAGGGACAGGGGGGACAATGAGCAGTTCTTC
CDR3: CASRSLRDRGDNEQFF

J: TRBJ2-5
D: TRBD2
V: TRBV7-2
size: NA
DNA: TGTGCCAGCAGCCCCCCAGCGGGAGGGCTACGCCAAGAGACCCAGTACTTC
CDR3: CASSPPAGGLRQETQYF

J: TRBJ2-3
D: TRBD2
V: TRBV4-3
size: NA
DNA: TGCGCCAGCAGCCAAGGCAAGCTAGCGGGAGGGTTTGATACGCAGTATTTT
CDR3: CASSQGKLAGGFDTQYF

J: TRBJ1-5
D: TRBD1
V: TRBV7-9
size: NA
DNA: TGTGCCAGCAGCTTATCAGGGGGGAATCAGCCCCAGCATTTT
CDR3: CASSLSGGNQPQHF

J: TRBJ2-1
D: NA
V: TRBV12-3/TRBV12-4
size: NA
DNA: TGTGCCAGCAGGTCGGAGGGGGGTTGGCAGTTCTTC
CDR3: CASRSEGGWQFF

J: TRBJ2-7
D: TRBD2
V: TRBV27
size: NA
DNA: TGTGCCAGCGGCAGCGGGGCAGGGAACGTAGAGCAGTACTTC
CDR3: CASGSGAGNVEQYF

J: TRBJ2-7
D: NA
V: TRBV19
size: NA
DNA: TGTGCCAGTAGTATAGATCCGAGATACGAGCAGTACTTC
CDR3: CASSIDPRYEQYF

J: TRBJ1-3
D: TRBD1
V: TRBV11-2
size: NA
DNA: TGTGCCAGCAGACAGATCAGGGGGCCTGGAAACACCATATATTTT
CDR3: CASRQIRGPGNTIYF

J: TRBJ1-1
D: TRBD1
V: TRBV5-4
size: NA
DNA: TGTGCCAGCAGTCTACAGGGGGCGCCGGACACTGAAGCTTTCTTT
CDR3: CASSLQGAPDTEAFF

J: TRBJ2-1
D: TRBD2
V: TRBV6-2/TRBV6-3
size: NA
DNA: TGTGCCAGCAGTACACCTCTAGCGGGAGGGCCTTACAATGAGCAGTTCTTC
CDR3: CASSTPLAGGPYNEQFF